This record looks at one TCR beta chain sequence and its context. This specimen belongs to a study of blood T cell repertoires in COVID-19. The study drew participants aged roughly 18 to 95 years from under 30 US areas. Participants classified as exposed had met a COVID-19 case within 2 weeks before study entry. The junction had 7 bases not matched to a gene; V was cut back by 3 bases and J by 0 bases. CDR1 is LNHDA and CDR2 is SQIVND in the germline V gene (reference sequence). CDR3 length: 17 residues. Authors' data handling: Researchers report that nucleated cell counts were estimated from reference gene primer amplification. Data came from immunoSEQ multiplex PCR; TCRdb stores just in-frame clones and leaves some out. That table furnishes V, J and clone size, whereas the DNA furnished D and trimming. The sample shows more than 300,000 clones, approximately 90% of them seen only once.

Sequencing was carried out using PBMCs or T cells enriched from blood (not recorded which). The chain couples TRBV19 to TRBJ1-4, with 7 bases identical to TRBD1. The TCR originated in a woman aged 40 to 50 who had been exposed to COVID-19. CDR3 nucleotide sequence: TGTGCCAGTAGTATCGGGAAGGGGGCTGCAACTAATGAAAAACTGTTTTTT. Protein: CASSIGKGAATNEKLFF.